This note documents a single T cell receptor (beta chain) sequence. This entry comes from a study of blood T cell repertoires in COVID-19. The CDR3 spans 17 residues. The V and J ends lost 0 bases and 1 base, in that order; junction bases with no gene match: 3. The germline CDR1 and CDR2 sequences are LGHNA and YNFKEQ. Generated by immunoSEQ multiplex PCR, the TCRdb table keeps only in-frame clones and is missing some. The sample holds 450,000 to 500,000 clones, approximately 85% seen once. The TCR was taken from a human donor in a cohort sampled during active COVID-19. J is TRBJ2-3 and V is TRBV4-2, with 11 bases fitting TRBD2. The sample taken for sequencing was peripheral blood. CDR3 in DNA: TGTGCCAGCAGCCAAGATTTGACTAGCGGGGGCACAGATACGCAGTATTTT. Translated: CASSQDLTSGGTDTQYF.